The sample holds one count of the clone carrying this T cell receptor (beta chain). The V gene end was trimmed by 11 bases and the J gene end by 5 bases; junction bases not matched to a gene: 3. The CDR3 sequence is 12 residues long. The germline V gene encodes CDR1 SEHNR and CDR2 FQNEAQ (reference sequence). Those who donated were healthy HIV-negative adults, with no recent acute infections or vaccinations reported. This record comes from a study of shared clonotypes between healthy human individuals. Study in general: Two female and a few male donors aged 18 to 49 were enrolled.

Clones were read by immunoSEQ multiplex PCR, and TCRdb kept only the in-frame ones, dropping some. The top ten clones hold roughly 0.9% of a sample with about a million clones, approximately 77% of them seen once. The gene calls are TRBV7-9 and TRBJ2-4, with 10 bases lining up with TRBD2. The clonotype was recovered from a man aged 18-30 years in good health. Some clones in this sample may be carry-over from other donors' samples. The sample was memory CD4+ T cells from PBMCs. Specified subset: CD45RA-negative fraction. The CDR3 region is CASGLAENIQYF. CDR3 DNA: TGTGCCTCCGGACTAGCGGAAAACATTCAGTACTTC.